In this sample, the clone carrying this T cell receptor (beta chain) turned up many times. Its specificity is not known. The data are from a study of spatial heterogeneity in lung cancer. Each CDR3 protein gets one entry after TCRdb re-called the 5' RACE reads with MiXCR. The table has 20,000 to 25,000 distinct CDR3 sequences, about 7.2% seen once. The sample's time point: sample taken at primary tumor resection. Broader study findings: In blood, ubiquitous expanded tumor TCRs appeared more at resection than follow-up.

The sample consisted of PBMCs, taken at surgery. The receptor's source is a male donor with early-stage non-small cell lung cancer.

DNA for the CDR3: TGCGCCAGCAGCTTGGAGGCAGGGGGCTATGGCTACACCTTC. Protein: CASSLEAGGYGYTF. This sequence joins TRBV5-1 and TRBJ1-2; the match to TRBD1 covers 7 bases. V lost 0 bases to trimming and J lost 4 bases; unmatched junction nucleotides: 3. CDR3 length equals 14 residues. Germline V gene lookup returns CDR1 SGHRS and CDR2 YFSETQ. The full variable domain, completed using reference TRBV5-1 and TRBJ1-2, is KAGVTQTPRYLIKTRGQQVTLSCSPISGHRSVSWYQQTPGQGLQFLFEYFSETQRNKGNFPGRFSGRQFSNSRSEMNVSTLELGDSALYLCASSLEAGGYGYTFGSGTRLTVV.